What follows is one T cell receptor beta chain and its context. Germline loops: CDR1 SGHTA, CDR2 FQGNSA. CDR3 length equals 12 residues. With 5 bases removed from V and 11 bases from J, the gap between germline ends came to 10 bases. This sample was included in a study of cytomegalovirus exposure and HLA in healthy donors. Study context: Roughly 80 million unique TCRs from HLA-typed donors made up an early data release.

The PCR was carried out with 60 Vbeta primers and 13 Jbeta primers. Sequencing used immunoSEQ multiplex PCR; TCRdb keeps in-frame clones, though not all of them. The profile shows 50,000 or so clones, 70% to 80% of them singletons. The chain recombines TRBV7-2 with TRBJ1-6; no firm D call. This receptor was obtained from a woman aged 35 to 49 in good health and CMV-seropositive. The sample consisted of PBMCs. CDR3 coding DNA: TGTGCCAGCAGCCCTTTTAGTGCACCCCTCCACTTT. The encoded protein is CASSPFSAPLHF.